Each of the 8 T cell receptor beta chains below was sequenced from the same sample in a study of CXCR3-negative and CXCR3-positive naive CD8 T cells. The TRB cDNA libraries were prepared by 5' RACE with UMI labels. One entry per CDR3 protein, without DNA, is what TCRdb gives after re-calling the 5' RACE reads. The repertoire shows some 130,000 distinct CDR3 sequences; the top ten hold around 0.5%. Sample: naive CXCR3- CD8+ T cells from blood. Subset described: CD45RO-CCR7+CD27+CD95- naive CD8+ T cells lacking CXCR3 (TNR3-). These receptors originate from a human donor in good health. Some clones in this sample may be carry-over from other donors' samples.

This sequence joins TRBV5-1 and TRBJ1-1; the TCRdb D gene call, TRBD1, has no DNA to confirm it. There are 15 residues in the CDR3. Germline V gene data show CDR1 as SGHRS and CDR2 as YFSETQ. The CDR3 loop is CASSLEVTGITEAFF.

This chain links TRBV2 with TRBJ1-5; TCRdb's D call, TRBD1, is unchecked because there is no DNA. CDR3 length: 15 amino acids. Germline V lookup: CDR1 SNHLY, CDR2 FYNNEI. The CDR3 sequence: CASATGGTSNQPQHF.

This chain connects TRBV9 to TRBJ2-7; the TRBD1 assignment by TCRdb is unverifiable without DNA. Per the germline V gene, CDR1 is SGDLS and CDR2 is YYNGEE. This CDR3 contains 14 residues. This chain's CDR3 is CASSRGGVPYEQYF.

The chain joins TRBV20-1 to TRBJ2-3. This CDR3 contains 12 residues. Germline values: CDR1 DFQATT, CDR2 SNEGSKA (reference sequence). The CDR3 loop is CSARGVLDTQYF.

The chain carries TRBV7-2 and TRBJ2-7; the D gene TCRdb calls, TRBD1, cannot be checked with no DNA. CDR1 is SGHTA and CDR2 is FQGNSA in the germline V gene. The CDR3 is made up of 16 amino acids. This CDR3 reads CASSVKYGTEAYEQYF. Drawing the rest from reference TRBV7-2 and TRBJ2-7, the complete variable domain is GAGVSQSPSNKVTEKGKDVELRCDPISGHTALYWYRQSLGQGLEFLIYFQGNSAPDKSGLPSDRFSAERTGGSVSTLTIQRTQQEDSAVYLCASSVKYGTEAYEQYFGPGTRLTVT.

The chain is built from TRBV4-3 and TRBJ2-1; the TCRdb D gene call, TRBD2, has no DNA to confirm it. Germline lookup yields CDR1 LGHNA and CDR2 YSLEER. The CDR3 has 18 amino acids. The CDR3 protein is CASSQDRASGGPGISQFF.

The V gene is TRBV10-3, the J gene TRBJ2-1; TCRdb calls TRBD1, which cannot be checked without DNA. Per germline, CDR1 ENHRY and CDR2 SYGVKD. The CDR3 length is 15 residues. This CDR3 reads CAISGTGTTYNEQFF.

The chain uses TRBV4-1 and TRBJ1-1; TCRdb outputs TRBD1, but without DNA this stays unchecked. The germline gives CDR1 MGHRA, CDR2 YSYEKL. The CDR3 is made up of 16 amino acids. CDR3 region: CASSQVGTGSMAEAFF.